This T cell receptor beta chain was recovered during a study of T-cell reconstitution after alpha-beta-depleted transplantation in children. Findings and caveats of the study: There were some patients whose high TCRbeta diversity at day 60 came from surviving recipient T cells and thymic progenitors. Reportedly, only several hundred clones from non-depleted graft cells drove alpha-beta T-cell counts at about two months. After one year, T-cell counts and TCRbeta diversity mostly came from new T cells.

The CDR3 covers 14 residues. The J segment lost 7 bases and the V segment lost 6 bases, leaving 9 bases of the junction unmatched. From germline, CDR1 is DFQATT and CDR2 SNEGSKA (reference sequence). In its sample, this clonotype was seen many times. Its matching antigen is unknown. The TCRbeta library was prepared with unique molecular identifiers. One entry per CDR3 protein, called by TCRdb with MiXCR from the PCR reads. This sample has about 260,000 distinct CDR3 sequences, with under 9.5% found just once. This sequence originates from a male patient between 5 and 17 years old who had a stem cell transplant for acute lymphoblastic leukemia, so the T cells may come from the graft donor. The specimen was PBMCs, mostly from graft donor cells, collected 180 days after TCRalphabeta/CD19-depleted stem cell transplant. J is TRBJ1-6 and V is TRBV20-1, with 7 bases fitting TRBD1. This chain's CDR3 is CSAWTGEFNSPLHF. The CDR3 DNA follows: TGCAGTGCCTGGACAGGCGAGTTCAATTCACCCCTCCACTTT.